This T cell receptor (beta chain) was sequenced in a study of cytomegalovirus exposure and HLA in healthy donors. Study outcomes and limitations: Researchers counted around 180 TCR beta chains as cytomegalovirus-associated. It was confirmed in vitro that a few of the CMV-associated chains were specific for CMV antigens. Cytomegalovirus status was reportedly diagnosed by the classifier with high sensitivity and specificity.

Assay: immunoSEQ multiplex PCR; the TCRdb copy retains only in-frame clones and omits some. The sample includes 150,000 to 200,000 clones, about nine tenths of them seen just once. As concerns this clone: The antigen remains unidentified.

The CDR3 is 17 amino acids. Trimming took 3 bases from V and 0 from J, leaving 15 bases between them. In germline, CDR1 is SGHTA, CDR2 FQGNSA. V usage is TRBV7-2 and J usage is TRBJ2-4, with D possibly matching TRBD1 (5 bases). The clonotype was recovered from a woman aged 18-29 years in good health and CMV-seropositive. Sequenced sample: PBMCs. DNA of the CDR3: TGTGCCAGCAGCTTCGGACAAGATCCTCTAGCCAAAAACATTCAGTACTTC. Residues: CASSFGQDPLAKNIQYF.